This record covers a single T cell receptor (beta chain). Antigen: not known. The PCR used 60 Vbeta and 13 Jbeta primers. TCRdb's table, derived via immunoSEQ multiplex PCR, lists solely in-frame clones and lacks some. The specimen's table records about 33,000 clones. The sample originates from a study of cytomegalovirus exposure and HLA in healthy donors. Broader study findings: The analysis excluded some indistinguishable V segments, including TRBV6-2 and TRBV6-3. Accurate prediction of most subjects' HLA-A and HLA-B alleles from TCR beta sequences was reported. When presence/absence was analysed, sequencing depth was taken to be roughly uniform across donors. Prior analysis indicated that the majority of TCR beta V segments exhibited productivity approximately 90% or approximately 30% of the time.

CDR3 size: 14 residues. V lost 0 bases to trimming and J lost 4 bases, with 10 bases between them. The germline V gene encodes CDR1 SGDLS and CDR2 YYNGEE. V and J are TRBV9 and TRBJ1-1; unclear D gene. Source material: PBMCs. This receptor was obtained from a woman between 40 and 50 years old in good health and CMV-seropositive. CDR3 sequence reads: CASSVAWHLTEAFF. CDR3 nucleotide sequence: TGTGCCAGCAGCGTAGCTTGGCACCTCACTGAAGCTTTCTTT.